These 8 T cell receptor beta chains share one sample of origin, sequenced in a study of human T cells and chemical hapten exposure. Noted time point: pre-sensitization, week 0. Treatment noted: therapeutic diphenylcyclopropenone sensitization with weekly scalp DPC. TCRdb itself ran the RACE reads through MiXCR, one entry per CDR3 protein. The data hold 240,000 or so distinct CDR3 sequences, with approximately 8.4% observed a single time. Here the sequenced sample was whole blood, taken in connection with sensitization to the hapten diphenylcyclopropenone (DPC). The source of these receptors is a woman in her 40s with alopecia areata. Some clones in this sample may be carry-over from other donors' samples.

The sample holds a few counts of this clonotype. The CDR3 spells CASSLGGYSHTEAFF. Written as DNA, the CDR3 is TGTGCCAGCAGCTTGGGGGGTTACTCACACACTGAAGCTTTCTTT. The V call is TRBV7-2, the J call TRBJ1-1; tentatively, D is TRBD1 (5 bases). This CDR3 has 15 amino acids. Trimming removed 3 bases at V and 3 bases at J, with 14 bases between. Germline CDR1 SGHTA, CDR2 FQGNSA.

Turning to this clonotype: A much more abundant neighbour one base away suggests this may be a read error. The chain has TRBV7-9 and TRBJ1-6; D not certain. Germline values: CDR1 SEHNR, CDR2 FQNEAQ (reference sequence). CDR3 length: 17 residues. As DNA, the CDR3 is TGTGCCGGCAGCTTGAGGGTGGGGAGCTCCTATAATTCACCCCTCCACTTT. Translation: CAGSLRVGSSYNSPLHF.

This clonotype showed up many times. The V call is TRBV29-1, the J call TRBJ2-2; the D gene is possibly TRBD1 (5 bases). This CDR3 contains 13 residues. Trimming left V 5 bases short and J 6 bases short, with 13 bases between. Germline loops: CDR1 SQVTM, CDR2 ANQGSEA. The CDR3 nucleotides read TGCAGCGTTTCGGCAGGGCAGGCCGGGGAGCTGTTTTTT. It is translated as CSVSAGQAGELFF.

This clonotype has ten or more counts. The chain couples TRBV6-2 or TRBV6-3 to TRBJ1-5; D gene uncertain. Germline lookup yields CDR1 MNHEY and CDR2 SVGEGT. The length of the CDR3 is 13 residues. Trimming left V 6 bases short and J 4 bases short, with 10 bases between. The CDR3 region is CASSRYLNQPQHF. The CDR3 coding sequence is TGTGCCAGCAGCCGGTATTTGAATCAGCCCCAGCATTTT.

This clonotype was counted many times. The chain's CDR3 is CSVTGTARDEQYF. Here the CDR3 DNA reads TGCAGCGTAACCGGGACGGCTCGCGACGAGCAGTACTTC. The rearrangement uses TRBV29-1 and TRBJ2-7; either TRBD1 or TRBD2 may fit D (5 bases each). Trimming shortened V by 6 bases and J by 5 bases, and 17 bases separated the two germline ends. There are 13 residues in the CDR3. CDR1 SQVTM and CDR2 ANQGSEA come from the germline V gene.

The chain uses TRBV6-5 and TRBJ1-5; the D is unclear. Germline CDR1 is MNHEY and CDR2 is SVGAGI. The CDR3 spans 13 residues. Trimming removed 8 bases from V and 0 bases from J, with 8 bases in between. The CDR3 loop reads CASRRASNQPQHF. Written as DNA, the CDR3 is TGTGCCAGCCGACGGGCTAGCAATCAGCCCCAGCATTTT.

This clonotype was detected a few times. The chain joins TRBV28 to TRBJ1-5; TRBD1 agrees at 7 bases. J was trimmed by 3 bases and V by 0 bases; bases with no gene match: 11. The CDR3 has 18 residues. Germline CDR1 is MDHEN and CDR2 is SYDVKM. The CDR3 DNA reads as TGTGCCAGCAGTTTATGGGGACAACAAGGGGGCTTCAATCAGCCCCAGCATTTT. This gives the protein CASSLWGQQGGFNQPQHF.

The chain links TRBV6-5 to TRBJ2-3; D ambiguous. V was trimmed by 2 bases and J by 6 bases, leaving 12 bases between them. Per the germline V gene, CDR1 is MNHEY and CDR2 is SVGAGI. The CDR3 consists of 14 residues. The CDR3 DNA reads TGTGCCAGCAGTTACGATACCTTCACGGATACGCAGTATTTT. Residues: CASSYDTFTDTQYF.